One T cell receptor beta chain is described in this entry. Its antigen is not identified. Unrecorded immune exposure was likely among donors, who were nominally healthy when sampled. With 60 Vbeta and 13 Jbeta primers, the PCR was carried out. The method was immunoSEQ multiplex PCR; TCRdb's version includes in-frame clones alone and lacks a portion of them. The data hold about 110,000 clones, with around 77% observed a single time. This record belongs to a study of cytomegalovirus exposure and HLA in healthy donors. Findings and limits, study-wide: Analysis performed later showed TCR beta chains linked to HLA being more clonally expanded than equally common others. Previous analysis showed most TCR beta V segments were productive about 90% or about 30% of the time.

The sample was PBMCs. The clonotype comes from a male donor in good health and CMV-seronegative.

The CDR3, as DNA: TGTGCCTGGAATCCTGGACAGGGAGTTTCCTACGAGCAGTACTTC. Translation gives CAWNPGQGVSYEQYF. The gene calls are TRBV30 and TRBJ2-7, with 8 nucleotides matching TRBD1. With 4 bases clipped from V and 1 base from J, the junction kept 9 bases outside the gene matches. Germline V lookup: CDR1 GTSNPN, CDR2 SVGIG (reference sequence). This CDR3 contains 15 residues.